The TCR beta chain under discussion was sequenced for a study of shared clonotypes between healthy human individuals. General study findings and limits: The study sampled only blood, and tissue repertoires likely differ.

TCRdb keeps only in-frame clones here, not all; method: immunoSEQ multiplex PCR. In the table there are fewer than 700,000 clones, about 80% of which are singletons. CDR3 size: 14 residues. V was pared by 1 base and J by 1 base, with 7 bases between. Germline loops: CDR1 SNHLY, CDR2 FYNNEI. Comments on this clone: The antigen remains undetermined.

The receptor was isolated from a woman between 35 and 50 years old in good health. Some clones in this sample may be carry-over from other donors' samples. The specimen sequenced was PBMCs. The chain joins TRBV2 to TRBJ1-1, with D uncertain. The CDR3 here is CASSEGIANTEAFF. The CDR3 DNA reads as TGTGCCAGCAGTGAAGGGATTGCGAACACTGAAGCTTTCTTT.